The entry below describes one T cell receptor beta chain. No antigen is known for it. Using immunoSEQ multiplex PCR, the repertoire was profiled, and TCRdb retains in-frame clones only, with some absent. This sample has roughly 70,000 clones, with roughly nine tenths found just once. This record comes from a study of OX40 agonist ivuxolimab in advanced cancers. Study-level points and caveats: Partial responders at 0.1-3.0 mg/kg had among the lowest clonal expansion.

Trimming took 2 bases from V and 12 from J; bases not matched to a gene: 10. The germline gives CDR1 GTSNPN, CDR2 SVGIG (reference sequence). The CDR3 runs 13 residues. The input for sequencing was CD4+ or CD8+ T cells sorted from blood, taken in a trial of the OX40 agonist ivuxolimab. The rearrangement links TRBV30 to TRBJ2-1, with TRBD1 matching 7 bases. The sequence derives from an adult with an advanced solid tumor such as melanoma, head and neck, liver or kidney cancer. CDR3 coding DNA: TGTGCCTGGAGTAGGGATAAGGGGGCTGGGCAGTTCTTC. It is translated as CAWSRDKGAGQFF.